This T cell receptor (beta chain) comes out of a study of regulatory T cells in long-lasting Graves disease. Time point here: newly diagnosed GD, antithyroid drugs for less than 3 months. PBMCs provided the RNA from which the TCR library was made. The peripheral blood volume drawn was 7.5 to 9.5 milliliters, and it was collected into EDTA tubes. This clonotype has more than one count but fewer than ten. Arm-PCR of CDR3 regions with iRepertoire HTBI primers generated TCR beta libraries. One entry per CDR3 protein results from TCRdb running MiXCR on the multiplex PCR reads. The data hold roughly 500,000 distinct CDR3 sequences, with around an eighth observed a single time. Trimming pared 5 bases from V and 4 bases from J, leaving 12 bases between. This CDR3 region has 12 residues. From germline, CDR1 is DFQATT and CDR2 SNEGSKA (reference sequence). A further study also used this sample, focusing on T cells in Graves' hyperthyroidism and ophthalmopathy. This second report adds: RT-PCR in the first round (using the HTBI primer set) targeted the TCR CDR3. Ophthalmopathy cases were set apart from stable hyperthyroidism by a 13 V-J model.

This chain links TRBV20-1 with TRBJ2-7, with D possibly being TRBD1 (5 bases). This TCR came from a man aged 30 to 45 with Graves disease. Source: peripheral blood mononuclear cells (PBMCs), taken at new diagnosis, from a patient treated with antithyroid drugs. CDR3 protein: CSASDNEYEQYF. CDR3 coding DNA: TGCAGTGCTTCGGACAACGAGTACGAGCAGTACTTC.